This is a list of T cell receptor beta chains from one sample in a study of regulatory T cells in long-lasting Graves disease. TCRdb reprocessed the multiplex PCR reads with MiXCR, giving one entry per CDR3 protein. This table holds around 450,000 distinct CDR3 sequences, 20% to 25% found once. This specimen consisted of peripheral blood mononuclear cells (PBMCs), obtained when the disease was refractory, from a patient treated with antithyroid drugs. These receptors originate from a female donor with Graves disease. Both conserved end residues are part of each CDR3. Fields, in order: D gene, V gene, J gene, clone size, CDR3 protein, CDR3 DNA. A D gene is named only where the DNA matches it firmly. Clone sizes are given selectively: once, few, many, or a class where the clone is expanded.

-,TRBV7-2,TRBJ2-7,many,CASSLGSNTYEQYF,TGTGCCAGCAGCTTAGGGTCGAACACCTACGAGCAGTACTTC
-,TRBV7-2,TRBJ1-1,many,CASSLDSVTEAFF,TGTGCCAGCAGCTTAGACAGTGTCACTGAAGCTTTCTTT
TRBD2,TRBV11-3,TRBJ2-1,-,CASSLDRYLAASYNEQFF,TGTGCCAGCAGCTTAGATAGGTACCTAGCGGCCTCCTACAATGAGCAGTTCTTC
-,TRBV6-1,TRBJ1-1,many,CASSPRGGLNTEAFF,TGTGCCAGCAGTCCTCGGGGAGGCTTGAACACTGAAGCTTTCTTT
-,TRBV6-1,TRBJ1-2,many,CASSVNGLNYGYTF,TGTGCCAGCAGTGTTAACGGACTAAACTATGGCTACACCTTC
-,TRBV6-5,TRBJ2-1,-,CASSYSRLVYSGGSYNEQFF,TGTGCCAGCAGTTACTCTCGACTAGTGTACTCAGGAGGATCCTACAATGAGCAGTTCTTC
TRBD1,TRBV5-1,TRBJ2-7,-,CASSTTGDTNSYEQYF,TGCGCCAGCAGCACAACAGGGGACACCAACTCCTACGAGCAGTACTTC
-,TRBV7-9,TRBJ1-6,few,CASRHDLEGALGNSPLHF,TGTGCCAGCAGACACGACCTCGAAGGGGCCTTGGGGAATTCACCCCTCCACTTT
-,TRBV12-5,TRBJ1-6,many,CASGSENSPLHF,TGTGCTAGTGGTTCCGAGAATTCACCCCTCCACTTT
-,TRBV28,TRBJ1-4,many,CASSSPILLYETGDSTNEKLFF,TGTGCCAGCAGTTCCCCTATCCTCCTGTATGAGACGGGAGACTCAACTAATGAAAAACTGTTTTTT